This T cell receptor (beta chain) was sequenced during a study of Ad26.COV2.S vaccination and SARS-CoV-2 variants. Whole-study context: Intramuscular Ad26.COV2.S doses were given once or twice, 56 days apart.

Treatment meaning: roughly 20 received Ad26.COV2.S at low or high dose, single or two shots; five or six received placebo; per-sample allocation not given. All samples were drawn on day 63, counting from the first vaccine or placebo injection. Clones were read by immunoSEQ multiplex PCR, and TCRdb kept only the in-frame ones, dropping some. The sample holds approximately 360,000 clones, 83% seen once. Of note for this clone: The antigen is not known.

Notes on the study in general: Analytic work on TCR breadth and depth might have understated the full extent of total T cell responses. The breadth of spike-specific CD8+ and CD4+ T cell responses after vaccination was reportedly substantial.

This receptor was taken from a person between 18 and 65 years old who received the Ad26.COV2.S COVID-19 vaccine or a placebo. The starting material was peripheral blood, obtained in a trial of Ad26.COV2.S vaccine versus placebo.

CDR3 sequence (DNA): TGTGCCAGCAGTTCCACGGGGGTCGATGGCTACACCTTC. Its protein is CASSSTGVDGYTF. The V gene is TRBV12-3 or TRBV12-4, the J gene TRBJ1-2; tentative D call: TRBD1 (5 bases). The CDR3 has 13 residues. The germline V and J ends were trimmed by 4 bases and 6 bases, with 12 bases remaining between them.